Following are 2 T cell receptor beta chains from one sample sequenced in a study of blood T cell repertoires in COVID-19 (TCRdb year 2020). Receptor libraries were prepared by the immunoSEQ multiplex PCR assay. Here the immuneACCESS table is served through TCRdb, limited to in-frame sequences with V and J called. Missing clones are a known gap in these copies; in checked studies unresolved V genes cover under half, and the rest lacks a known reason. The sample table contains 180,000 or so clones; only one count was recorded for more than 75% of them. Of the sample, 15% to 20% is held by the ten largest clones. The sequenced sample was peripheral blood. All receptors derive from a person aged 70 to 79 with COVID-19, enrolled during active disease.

CDR3 loop: CASSAKLRGYTF. The CDR3 nucleotides read TGTGCCAGCAGCGCAAAGCTCCGCGGCTACACCTTC. The V and J genes are TRBV9 and TRBJ1-2; D is ambiguous. Germline-derived CDR1 and CDR2 are SGDLS and YYNGEE. This CDR3 has 12 amino acids. Trimming shortened V by 3 bases and J by 8 bases, and 11 bases separated the two germline ends.

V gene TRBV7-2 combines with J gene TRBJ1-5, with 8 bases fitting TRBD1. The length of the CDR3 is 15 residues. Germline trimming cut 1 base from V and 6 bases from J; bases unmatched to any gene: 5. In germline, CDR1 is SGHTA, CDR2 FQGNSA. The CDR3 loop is CASSLGTGKGQPQHF. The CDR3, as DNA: TGTGCCAGCAGCTTAGGGACAGGGAAAGGTCAGCCCCAGCATTTT.